This T cell receptor beta chain stems from a study of blood T cells in healthy people across ages (dated by TCRdb to between 2014 and 2017). Turning to the overall study: In model experiments, roughly one uniquely barcoded TCR beta cDNA molecule per two T cells was captured by template switching. To track age-related changes in TCR beta repertoire diversity, the study relied on deep sequencing normalized with unique cDNA molecular identifiers. Four age groups were formed from the donors: young (average approximately 15 years), middle-aged (approximately 42), aged (roughly 59) and long-lived (about 75). The study analyzed two additional independent replicas of 1 million unique cDNA reads from the same blood draw for two donors, one aged 18 to 30 and one aged 80 or older.

The library was made by 5' RACE. Sequenced on an Illumina HiSeq 2500. A second PCR of about 6 to 11 cycles was run with a J-beta primer mix and a sample-barcoded 5' primer. A unique molecular identifier was introduced onto each TCR beta cDNA molecule by a template-switch 5' adaptor carrying 12 random nucleotides. Each sample yielded at least 3 million CDR3-containing paired-end reads. First-strand cDNA was synthesized from all RNA with the Mint cDNA synthesis kit, primed by a TRBC-specific oligonucleotide. After uracil-DNA glycosylase treatment, a first 18-cycle PCR used universal primers M1SS and BC2_uni_R on all cDNA. Per the source publication's procedure: Normalization of each sample was performed by random selection of 1 million high-quality reads, each carrying a distinct molecular identifier. Instead of being binned into consensus sequences, reads with shared molecular identifiers were discarded. MiTCR, set to a Q25 quality threshold and the strictest error-elimination algorithm, was used for CDR3 identification, clonotype clustering and error correction. A nonparametric unseen species model with Euler transformation was used to estimate a lower bound on total TCR beta diversity. The public sequencing data were trimmed at Q25 with fastp and processed into clonotypes with MiXCR by TCRdb, which kept only in-frame beta chains. Rows with one shared CDR3 protein collapse into an entry with the most common genes and DNA. The V and J calls reflect TCRdb's pipeline rather than the authors' work. Across this sample there are approximately 800,000 distinct CDR3 sequences, with about a quarter seen only once. The ten top clones hold about 3% of the sample.

The donors were around 39 Caucasian individuals from Russia, aged 6 to 90 years, who were systemically healthy. Approximately 9.3 milliliters of peripheral blood were collected from each donor into EDTA-treated Vacutainer tubes. Ficoll-Paque density-gradient centrifugation was used to isolate PBMCs, with at least 7 million obtained per sample. Total RNA, at least 6 micrograms per sample, was extracted from PBMCs with Trizol reagent. For every donor, an aliquot of PBMCs went through flow cytometry to measure the percentages of naive CD45RAhigh/CD27high T cells. Broad study findings and their caveats: Because profiling used bulk unsorted PBMCs, naive and antigen-experienced compartments could not be compared conclusively. Observed TCR beta diversity per million T cells fell roughly linearly with age, and a significant reduction was already apparent by age around 40. Because donor CMV infection status was unknown, age-related changes in expanded clonotypes were potentially confounded. Compared with the aged group, the long-lived group had more naive CD4+ T cells, fewer expanded clones and increased TCR diversity, suggesting age selection. The percentage of naive T cells measured by flow cytometry correlated strongly with observed TCR beta diversity. Estimates of total diversity from one million sequenced T cells were regarded as lower bounds and underestimates.

On this clonotype itself: The antigen it recognizes is unknown. Relative to the germline gene, one junction end is altered; a read error may explain this.

The germline V gene encodes CDR1 MNHEY and CDR2 SMNVEV (reference sequence). Reading from cysteine to phenylalanine, the CDR3 counts 15 amino acids. Of the read, only the CDR3 DNA is kept; its 45 bases are in frame from base 1. This sample was shared with a second study, whose subject was T cells of mothers and their children. From the second report: Donors were nine systemically healthy Caucasian individuals: three mothers and their six children. cDNA synthesis consumed the entire amount of extracted RNA, loaded at around 1.5 ug RNA in each 15 ul reaction. Sample barcodes and 2-4 random nucleotides were added via the M1S primer in the second PCR. More than 9 million TCR beta CDR3 reads were obtained from each mother, and some 3.3 million reads were obtained from each child. Thymic selection similarly shapes TCR recombination output in related and unrelated pairs, with minor effect from inherited differences. Normalized repertoire overlap was always found to be slightly, but never significantly, higher in related mother-child pairs than in unrelated mother-child pairs. With a sensitivity of about 100 clones per million clonotypes, no persistent microchimeric T cell clones were detected. The study used deep NGS to compare TCR beta repertoires of mothers and children, seeking features distinguishing related mother-child pairs from unrelated individuals. The mean age was around 40 +/- 4 years for the mothers and approximately 11 +/- 4 years for the children. After adapter ligation with NEBNext reagents, the libraries were sequenced on Illumina HiSeq 2000 with 100+100 nt paired-end reads. To prevent cross-contamination, the mother and child libraries were prepared one month apart and sequenced in separate runs. Each donor had between about 450,000 and 2,100,000 distinct TCR beta clonotypes identified. Naive TCR beta clonotypes were estimated from low-frequency clonotypes matched to each donor's FACS-determined naive share, without sorting.

The sequence joins TRBV27 to TRBJ1-4; TRBD1 is a possible D gene, resting on 5 matching bases. What was sequenced was blood. The receptor comes from a boy under 18 in good health. The DNA reads TGTGCCTGCAGTTCCGGGGCAGCAACTAATGAAAAACTGTTTTTT. This yields the protein CACSSGAATNEKLFF.